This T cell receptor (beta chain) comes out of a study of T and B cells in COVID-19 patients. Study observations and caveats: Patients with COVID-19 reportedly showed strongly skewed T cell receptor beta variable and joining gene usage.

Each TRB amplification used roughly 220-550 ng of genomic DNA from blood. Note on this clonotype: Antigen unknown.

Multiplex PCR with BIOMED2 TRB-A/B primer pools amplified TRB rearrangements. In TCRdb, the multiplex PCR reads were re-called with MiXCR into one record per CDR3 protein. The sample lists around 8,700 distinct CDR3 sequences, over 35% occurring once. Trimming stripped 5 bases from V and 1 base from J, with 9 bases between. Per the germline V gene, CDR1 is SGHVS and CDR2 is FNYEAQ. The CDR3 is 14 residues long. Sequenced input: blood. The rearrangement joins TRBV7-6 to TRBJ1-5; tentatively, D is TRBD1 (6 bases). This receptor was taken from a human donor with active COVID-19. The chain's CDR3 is CASSADSSNQPQHF. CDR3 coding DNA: TGTGCCAGCAGCGCGGACAGCAGCAATCAGCCCCAGCATTTT.